These 9 T cell receptor beta chains share one sample of origin, sequenced in a study of T cells in Graves' hyperthyroidism and ophthalmopathy. The CDR3 regions of TCR beta were amplified from RNA transcripts. RT-PCR in the first round (using the HTBI primer set) targeted the TCR CDR3. Using its own MiXCR run on the multiplex PCR reads, TCRdb lists one record per CDR3 protein. The data contain hundreds of thousands of distinct CDR3 sequences, 38% of them singletons. Specimen: blood. The source of these receptors is a young man with Graves' hyperthyroidism.

On this clonotype: A read error may produce the germline difference seen at one junction end. The chain joins TRBV7-2 to TRBJ2-7; D is perhaps TRBD1 (6 bases). The CDR3 totals 18 residues. Germline CDR1 reads SGHTA; CDR2 reads FQGNSA. CDR3 loop: CASSQGPLKIRDNYEQYF. In DNA, the CDR3 is TGCGCCAGCAGCCAAGGACCCCTCAAGATAAGGGACAACTACGAGCAGTACTTC. The variable domain in full, with the rest retrieved from reference TRBV7-2 and TRBJ2-7, is GAGVSQSPSNKVTEKGKDVELRCDPISGHTALYWYRQSLGQGLEFLIYFQGNSAPDKSGLPSDRFSAERTGGSVSTLTIQRTQQEDSAVYLCASSQGPLKIRDNYEQYFGPGTRLTVT.

V usage is TRBV7-9 and J usage is TRBJ2-5; TRBD1 agrees at 9 bases. This CDR3 region has 15 residues. Unmatched junction bases numbered 11, after V lost 5 bases and J lost 7 bases. CDR1 is SEHNR, CDR2 FQNEAQ, per germline (reference sequence). The CDR3: CASSLRQGGVGTQYF. The DNA for the CDR3 is TGTGCCAGCAGCCTCCGACAGGGGGGAGTAGGGACCCAGTACTTC.

The sample holds a few counts of this clonotype. The chain joins TRBV20-1 to TRBJ1-3; 12 nucleotides agree with TRBD1. This CDR3 contains 15 residues. V dropped 3 bases and J dropped 4; count of bases not matched to a gene: 4. CDR1 DFQATT and CDR2 SNEGSKA come from the germline V gene (reference sequence). DNA for the CDR3: TGCAGTGCTAGCGGGACAGGGGGCAAAGGAAACACCATATATTTT. Its translation is CSASGTGGKGNTIYF.

The table lists this clonotype with a count of one. Since no conserved phenylalanine or tryptophan closes the CDR3, a read error is the likely cause. V gene TRBV5-1 combines with J gene TRBJ1-1; D not resolved. The V end was cut by 4 bases, the J end by 4 bases, with 5 bases between. This CDR3 is built from 11 residues. The V gene's germline CDR1 is SGHRS and CDR2 YFSETQ. The CDR3 coding sequence is TGCGCCAGCAGCCACGGCACTGAAGCTTTCCTT. It translates to CASSHGTEAFL.

The chain is built from TRBV7-9 and TRBJ1-1, with D possibly matching TRBD1 (5 bases). Germline CDR1 is SEHNR and CDR2 is FQNEAQ (reference sequence). V lost 6 bases, J lost 1 base, and 15 bases lay in between. The CDR3 runs to 15 residues. DNA for the CDR3: TGTGCCAGCAGTCCCATATCAGGGAGGAACACTGAAGCTTTCTTT. As protein: CASSPISGRNTEAFF.

This clonotype was recorded at least ten times. The V call is TRBV15, the J call TRBJ1-2; D is unclear. The CDR3 runs to 13 residues. Germline V gene sequence: CDR1 LNHNV, CDR2 YYDKDF (reference sequence). The V gene lost 0 bases and the J gene lost 8 bases, with 10 bases spanning the gap. The CDR3 reads CATSREGIEGYTF. The CDR3, as DNA: TGTGCCACCAGCAGAGAGGGGATCGAGGGCTACACCTTC.

This clonotype has just a few counts. The chain uses TRBV7-9 and TRBJ2-2, with 10 bases lining up with TRBD2. CDR3 length: 16 amino acids. The V and J ends lost 6 bases and 4 bases, in that order; junction bases with no gene match: 8. CDR1 is SEHNR and CDR2 is FQNEAQ in the germline V gene (reference sequence). For the CDR3, the DNA is TGTGCCAGCAGTTTTAGCGGGGGGAGAGTCACCGGGGAGCTGTTTTTT. Amino acids: CASSFSGGRVTGELFF.

A word on this clonotype: The CDR3 carries no conserved terminal phenylalanine or tryptophan, so it likely arises from a read error. The DNA is omitted, as the CDR3 cannot be located on it reliably, and the CDR3 follows TCRdb's listing. The chain combines TRBV20-1 with TRBJ2-7; TRBD1 is the table's D call, not checked against the DNA. The CDR3 length is 13 residues, termini included. Germline V lookup: CDR1 DFQATT, CDR2 SNEGSKA (reference sequence). CDR3 amino acids: CSARGDSTYEQNL.

This chain connects TRBV20-1 to TRBJ1-1, with a possible D match to TRBD1 (6 bases). V shed 2 bases and J shed 3 bases, with 10 bases lying between them. This CDR3 comprises 13 residues. Per germline, CDR1 DFQATT and CDR2 SNEGSKA (reference sequence). CDR3 nucleotides: TGCAGTGCTAGACCGGGACACCACACTGAAGCTTTCTTT. Protein product: CSARPGHHTEAFF.